Shown below are 14 T cell receptor beta chains from a single sample sequenced in a study of blood T cell repertoires in COVID-19. Sequenced by immunoSEQ multiplex PCR; TCRdb stores in-frame clones only, minus some. The table has around 100,000 clones, roughly 87% seen once. Sequencing was carried out using peripheral blood. These receptors originate from a human donor in a cohort sampled during active COVID-19.

This chain links TRBV5-5 with TRBJ1-2, with 11 nucleotides matching TRBD1. V was pared by 1 base and J by 1 base, with 6 bases of the junction left unmatched. The CDR3 totals 17 residues. The germline V gene encodes CDR1 SGHKS and CDR2 YYEKEE (reference sequence). In nucleotides, the CDR3 is TGTGCCAGCAGCTTGTTTGGGACAGGGGGGGTTAACTATGGCTACACCTTC. This sequence encodes CASSLFGTGGVNYGYTF.

V and J are TRBV14 and TRBJ1-2; D is unresolved. V gave up 1 base and J gave up 4 bases, with 10 bases separating them. The V gene's germline CDR1 is SGHDN and CDR2 FVKESK. The CDR3 is made up of 14 amino acids. This CDR3 is CASSQVMFGYGYTF. The CDR3 DNA reads TGTGCCAGCAGCCAAGTTATGTTCGGCTATGGCTACACCTTC.

The CDR3 sequence: CASSSSTGNTEAFF. In DNA, the CDR3 is TGTGCCAGCAGCTCATCGACTGGGAACACTGAAGCTTTCTTT. This chain uses TRBV7-9 with TRBJ1-1; D uncertain. This CDR3 is 14 amino acids long. The V gene's germline CDR1 is SEHNR and CDR2 FQNEAQ (reference sequence). Trimming removed 4 bases from V and 1 base from J, with 10 bases in between. Full variable domain (outside the CDR3, taken from reference TRBV7-9 and TRBJ1-1): DTGVSQNPRHKITKRGQNVTFRCDPISEHNRLYWYRQTLGQGPEFLTYFQNEAQLEKSRLLSDRFSAERPKGSFSTLEIQRTEQGDSAMYLCASSSSTGNTEAFFGQGTRLTVV.

The chain is built from TRBV3-1 (or the pseudogene TRBV3-2) and TRBJ2-5; 8 nucleotides line up with TRBD1. Germline V gives CDR1 LGHDT, CDR2 YNNKEL (reference sequence). Losses at the gene ends were 1 base for V and 6 bases for J; bases not matched to a gene: 7. This CDR3 comprises 15 residues. The DNA for the CDR3 is TGTGCCAGCAGCCAAGTAGGAACAGGGGGAAAGACCCAGTACTTC. Its protein is CASSQVGTGGKTQYF.

The chain has TRBV2 and TRBJ2-2; 10 bases map to TRBD2. Germline loops: CDR1 SNHLY, CDR2 FYNNEI. CDR3 length: 15 residues. V lost 6 bases to trimming and J lost 1 base; unmatched junction nucleotides: 2. The CDR3 reads CASRRTSGNTGELFF. In DNA form, the CDR3 reads TGTGCCAGCAGGAGGACTAGCGGGAACACCGGGGAGCTGTTTTTT.

The chain recombines TRBV30 with TRBJ2-7, with D possibly being TRBD2 (5 bases). CDR1 GTSNPN and CDR2 SVGIG come from the germline V gene (reference sequence). Trimming shortened V by 0 bases and J by 0 bases, and 12 bases separated the two germline ends. This CDR3 region has 15 residues. CDR3 bases: TGTGCCTGGAGTGTGAGGGATACCTTCTCCTACGAGCAGTACTTC. Translated: CAWSVRDTFSYEQYF.

V gene TRBV13 combines with J gene TRBJ2-5; 10 bases fit TRBD1. The CDR3 loop spans 16 amino acids. V lost 6 bases to trimming and J lost 2 bases; unmatched junction nucleotides: 9. In germline, CDR1 is PRHDT, CDR2 FYEKMQ (reference sequence). CDR3 amino acids: CASSSLPGQGQETQYF. The CDR3 DNA sequence: TGTGCCAGCAGTTCTTTACCGGGACAGGGGCAAGAGACCCAGTACTTC.

The chain joins TRBV29-1 to TRBJ2-3, with 9 bases matching TRBD1. Trimming took 3 bases from V and 4 from J; bases not matched to a gene: 8. The CDR3 loop spans 15 amino acids. CDR1 and CDR2 (germline): SQVTM, ANQGSEA. CDR3 nucleotide sequence: TGCAGCGTTGATCAGGGGACAGGGTCCGCAGATACGCAGTATTTT. Amino acid sequence: CSVDQGTGSADTQYF.

DNA for the CDR3: TGTGCCAGTAGTCTAGCGGGGGGATACAATGAGCAGTTCTTC. Translation gives CASSLAGGYNEQFF. The chain joins TRBV19 to TRBJ2-1, with TRBD2 identical over 11 bases. The CDR3 contains 14 residues. V dropped 5 bases and J dropped 4; count of bases not matched to a gene: 1. Germline V CDR1 and CDR2: LNHDA, SQIVND (reference sequence).

V and J are TRBV6-5 and TRBJ1-1; 10 nucleotides match TRBD1. The V and J ends lost 7 bases and 2 bases, in that order; junction bases with no gene match: 4. The CDR3 is 14 residues long. From germline, CDR1 is MNHEY and CDR2 SVGAGI. The CDR3 region is CASNRQGANTEAFF. For the CDR3, the DNA is TGTGCCAGCAATCGACAGGGGGCAAACACTGAAGCTTTCTTT.

V and J are TRBV7-3 and TRBJ2-5; D call uncertain. The CDR3 contains 12 residues. Germline CDR1 reads SGHTA; CDR2 reads FQGTGA. V lost 5 bases to trimming and J lost 5 bases, with 9 bases between them. The chain's CDR3 is CASSPAGETQYF. DNA for the CDR3: TGTGCCAGCAGCCCTGCCGGGGAGACCCAGTACTTC. Drawing the rest from reference TRBV7-3 and TRBJ2-5, the complete variable domain is GAGVSQTPSNKVTEKGKYVELRCDPISGHTALYWYRQSLGQGPEFLIYFQGTGAADDSGLPNDRFFAVRPEGSVSTLKIQRTERGDSAVYLCASSPAGETQYFGPGTRLLVL.

The table lists this clone with a count of one. The V call is TRBV9, the J call TRBJ2-1, with 7 bases identical to TRBD2. The CDR3 is 16 amino acids. Per the germline V gene, CDR1 is SGDLS and CDR2 is YYNGEE. Trimming at V came to 3 bases and at J to 3 bases, leaving 9 bases not matched to a gene. The CDR3 reads CASSALRGKGYNEQFF. The DNA for the CDR3 is TGTGCCAGCAGCGCACTGCGGGGGAAAGGCTACAATGAGCAGTTCTTC.

CDR3 region: CASSFGTSGGQETQYF. CDR3 DNA: TGTGCCAGCAGCTTTGGGACTAGCGGGGGGCAAGAGACCCAGTACTTC. The rearrangement joins TRBV7-2 to TRBJ2-5; TRBD2 matches at 15 bases. Germline values: CDR1 SGHTA, CDR2 FQGNSA. V lost 3 bases, J lost 2 bases, and 1 base stayed unmatched. The CDR3 runs to 16 residues.

V gene TRBV4-1 combines with J gene TRBJ1-2, with D tentatively TRBD1 (5 bases). With 3 bases removed from V and 0 bases from J, the gap between germline ends came to 11 bases. The CDR3 runs 15 residues. From germline, CDR1 is MGHRA and CDR2 YSYEKL. The CDR3 DNA sequence: TGCGCCAGCAGCCAGACGACGGGGGCTAACTATGGCTACACCTTC. Translated, it gives CASSQTTGANYGYTF.